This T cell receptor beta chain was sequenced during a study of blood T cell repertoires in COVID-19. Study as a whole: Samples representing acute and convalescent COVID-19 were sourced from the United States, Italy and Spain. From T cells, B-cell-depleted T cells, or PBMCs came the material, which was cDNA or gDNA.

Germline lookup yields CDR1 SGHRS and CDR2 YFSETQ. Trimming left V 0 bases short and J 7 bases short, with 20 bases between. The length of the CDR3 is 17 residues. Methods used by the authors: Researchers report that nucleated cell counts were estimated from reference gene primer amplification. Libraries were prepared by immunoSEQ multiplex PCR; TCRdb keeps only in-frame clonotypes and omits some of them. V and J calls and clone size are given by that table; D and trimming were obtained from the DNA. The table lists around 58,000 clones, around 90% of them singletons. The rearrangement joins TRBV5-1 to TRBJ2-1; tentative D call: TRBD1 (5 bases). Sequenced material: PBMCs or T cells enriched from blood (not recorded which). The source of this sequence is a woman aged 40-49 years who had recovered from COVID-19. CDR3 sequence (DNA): TGCGCCAGCAGCTTGGGCGCAGGGTTAGTTAAGGGGAATGAGCAGTTCTTC. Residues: CASSLGAGLVKGNEQFF.